These T cell receptor beta chains were read from a single sample in a study of cytomegalovirus exposure and HLA in healthy donors. Repertoires were generated with immunoSEQ multiplex PCR, while TCRdb's copy carries only in-frame clones and drops some. Here the sample spans about 140,000 clones, approximately 80% being singletons. The sample was PBMCs. All receptors derive from a woman aged 45-59 years in good health and CMV-seronegative. The CDR3 runs from the conserved cysteine through the conserved F or W. D genes are given only for firm matches. The size field is filled for only some rows; it gives once, few, many or a size class.

clone_size	d_call	j_call	v_call	cdr3_aa	cdr3_nt
NA	TRBD1	TRBJ1-2	TRBV29-1	CSVEGDRQGANYGYTF	TGCAGCGTTGAAGGCGATCGACAGGGGGCGAACTATGGCTACACCTTC
NA	NA	TRBJ1-5	TRBV19	CASSSDGDQPQHF	TGTGCCAGTAGTTCGGACGGGGATCAGCCCCAGCATTTT
NA	NA	TRBJ2-5	TRBV5-4	CASSLEGGAWETQYF	TGTGCCAGCAGCTTGGAAGGGGGGGCATGGGAGACCCAGTACTTC
NA	NA	TRBJ1-2	TRBV30	CAWSEQFYGYTF	TGTGCCTGGAGTGAACAGTTCTATGGCTACACCTTC
NA	TRBD1	TRBJ1-1	TRBV4-1	CASSPNPDRVNTEAFF	TGCGCCAGCAGCCCCAACCCTGACAGGGTGAACACTGAAGCTTTCTTT
NA	NA	TRBJ2-3	TRBV11-2	CASSLDRGQDTQYF	TGTGCCAGCAGCTTAGATCGCGGGCAAGATACGCAGTATTTT
few	NA	TRBJ1-1	TRBV18	CASSPPAADEAFF	TGTGCCAGCTCACCCCCGGCGGCGGATGAAGCTTTCTTT
NA	NA	TRBJ2-5	TRBV15	CATSRAADLSRLQYF	TGTGCCACCAGCAGAGCGGCAGACCTGTCGAGGCTCCAGTACTTC
NA	TRBD2	TRBJ2-1	TRBV19	CASSGSGGVFEQFF	TGTGCCAGTAGTGGAAGCGGGGGGGTCTTTGAGCAGTTCTTC
NA	NA	TRBJ2-2	TRBV28	CASSKQGASGELFF	TGTGCCAGCAGTAAACAGGGAGCGTCCGGGGAGCTGTTTTTT